The present entry profiles one TCR beta chain with its context. The specificity of this receptor is unknown. No base-level quality is on record; no much larger clone is a single base apart. CDR1 and CDR2 are read off the germline V gene (reference sequence) as GTSNPN and SVGIG. V is pared back by 0 bases and J by 0 bases, with 14 bases lying between the germline termini. Including cysteine and phenylalanine, the CDR3 has 16 amino acids. The kept DNA is CDR3 alone, 48 bases in frame from the first base. The sample comes from a study of OX40 agonist ivuxolimab in advanced cancers. With respect to the entire study: Ivuxolimab was a fully human IgG2 agonistic monoclonal antibody targeting the costimulatory receptor OX40 (CD134). Intravenous ivuxolimab was administered to patients every 2 weeks at six dose levels: 0.01, 0.1, 0.3, 1.5, 3 and 10 mg/kg. Of the approximately 54 patients in dose escalation, 19 had hepatocellular carcinoma, about 15 had melanoma, 9 had renal cell carcinoma and 9 had head and neck cancer. A male proportion of about 79% and a mean age of approximately 60 years, ranging from about 23 to 90, were recorded for the dose-escalation cohort. Patients were allowed to have had prior anti-PD-1, anti-PD-L1 or anti-CTLA-4 therapy, and approximately 37% of the dose-escalation patients had been treated with checkpoint inhibitors. Partial responses occurred in three dose-escalation patients: two with cutaneous melanoma and one with hepatocellular carcinoma. Peripheral TCRbeta sequencing was intended to test whether TCR sequence diversity was altered and clonal T-cell expansion was caused by ivuxolimab. The monotherapy dose-escalation portion (N ≈ 50 patients) of the phase I ivuxolimab trial is reported in the paper. Points the paper makes about the study in general: In the 0.1-3.0 mg/kg groups, partial responders were among the patients with the lowest normalized peripheral clonal expansion, particularly in CD8+ T cells. At doses of 0.1 to 3.0 mg/kg, clonal expansion of both CD4+ and CD8+ T cells in blood was seen between baseline and week 6. Which antigens the clonally expanded peripheral T cells were specific for was not determined. Low levels of normalized T-cell clonal expansion were also seen in some nonresponding patients. On average, CD8+ T cells showed more expanded clones than CD4+ T cells after ivuxolimab.

To sequence the TCRbeta CDR3 region, genomic DNA was isolated from the sorted cells. The immunoSEQ Assay was used for sequencing of TCRbeta CDR3 regions. As stored in TCRdb, this immuneACCESS dataset retains in-frame rearrangements with V and J assigned. A fraction of the clones does not appear; measured against another copy, unresolved V genes explain less than half of the discrepancy, and the remainder lacks a known reason. The sample includes fewer than 80,000 clones, with approximately 83% observed a single time. The leading ten clones occupy about 6% of the sample. Patients with autoimmune disease history or receiving systemic immunosuppression were excluded from the trial. Peripheral blood for TCR sequencing was collected from all dose cohorts at baseline, on cycle 4 day 1, and on cycle 7 day 1. The samples were taken from a phase I, first-in-human, multicenter, open-label dose-escalation trial of ivuxolimab. Adults with locally advanced or metastatic melanoma, renal cell carcinoma, hepatocellular carcinoma or head and neck squamous cell carcinoma were enrolled in the trial. CD4+ and CD8+ T cells were sorted separately from peripheral blood before TCR sequencing.

The sequence came from an adult with an advanced solid tumor such as melanoma, head and neck, liver or kidney cancer. The V and J segments used are TRBV30 and TRBJ1-1, and perhaps TRBD1 as D gene, on 6 matching bases. This specimen consisted of CD4+ or CD8+ T cells sorted from blood, obtained in a trial of the OX40 agonist ivuxolimab. At the DNA level, the sequence is TGTGCCTGGAGTGTTCCAGGGGACATTGTGAACACTGAAGCTTTCTTT. This encodes CAWSVPGDIVNTEAFF. The CDR3 plus the reference TRBV30 and TRBJ1-1 genes for the other parts give the full variable domain: SQTIHQWPATLVQPVGSPLSLECTVEGTSNPNLYWYRQAAGRGLQLLFYSVGIGQISSEVPQNLSASRPQDRQFILSSKKLLLSDSGFYLCAWSVPGDIVNTEAFFGQGTRLTVV.